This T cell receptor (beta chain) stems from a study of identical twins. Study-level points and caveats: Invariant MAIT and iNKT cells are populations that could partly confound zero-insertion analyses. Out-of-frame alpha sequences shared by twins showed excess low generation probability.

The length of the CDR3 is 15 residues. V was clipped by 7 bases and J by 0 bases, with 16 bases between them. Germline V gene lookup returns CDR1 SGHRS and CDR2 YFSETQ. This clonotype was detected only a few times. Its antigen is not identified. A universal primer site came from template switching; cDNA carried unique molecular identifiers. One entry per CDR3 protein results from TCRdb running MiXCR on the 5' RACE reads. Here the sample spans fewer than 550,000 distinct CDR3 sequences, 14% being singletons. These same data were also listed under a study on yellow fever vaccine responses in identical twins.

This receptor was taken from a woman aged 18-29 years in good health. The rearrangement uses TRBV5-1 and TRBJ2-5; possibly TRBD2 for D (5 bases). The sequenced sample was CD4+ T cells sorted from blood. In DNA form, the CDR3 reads TGCGCCAGCCGGATCCAGGCGGGCTACCAAGAGACCCAGTACTTC. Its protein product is CASRIQAGYQETQYF.